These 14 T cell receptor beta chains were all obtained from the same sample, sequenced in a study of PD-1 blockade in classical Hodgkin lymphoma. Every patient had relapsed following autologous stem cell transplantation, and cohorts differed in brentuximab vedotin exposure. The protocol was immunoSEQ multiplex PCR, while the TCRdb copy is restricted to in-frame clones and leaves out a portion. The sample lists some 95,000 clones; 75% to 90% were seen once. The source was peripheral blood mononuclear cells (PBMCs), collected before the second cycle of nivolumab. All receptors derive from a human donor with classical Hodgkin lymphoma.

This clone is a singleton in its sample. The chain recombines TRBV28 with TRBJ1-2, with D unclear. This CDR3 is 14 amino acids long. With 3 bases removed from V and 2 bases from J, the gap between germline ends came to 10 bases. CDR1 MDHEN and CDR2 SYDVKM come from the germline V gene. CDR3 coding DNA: TGTGCCAGCAGTTTGGGCGGACCAAACTATGGCTACACCTTC. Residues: CASSLGGPNYGYTF.

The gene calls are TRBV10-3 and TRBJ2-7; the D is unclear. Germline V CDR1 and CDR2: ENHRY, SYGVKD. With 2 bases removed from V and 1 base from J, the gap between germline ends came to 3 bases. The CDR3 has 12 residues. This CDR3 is CAISEASYEQYF. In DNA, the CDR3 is TGTGCCATCAGTGAGGCTTCCTACGAGCAGTACTTC.

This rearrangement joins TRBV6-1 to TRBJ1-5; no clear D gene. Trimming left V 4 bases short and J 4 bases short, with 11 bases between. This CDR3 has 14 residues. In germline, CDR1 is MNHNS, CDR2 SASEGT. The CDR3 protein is CASSVSGSNQPQHF. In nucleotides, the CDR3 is TGTGCCAGCAGTGTCTCCGGGTCGAATCAGCCCCAGCATTTT.

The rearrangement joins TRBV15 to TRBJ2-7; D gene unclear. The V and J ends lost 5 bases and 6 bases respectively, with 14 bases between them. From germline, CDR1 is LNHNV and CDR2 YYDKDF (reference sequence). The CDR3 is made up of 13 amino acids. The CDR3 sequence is CATSHGHFLEQYF. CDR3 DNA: TGTGCCACCAGCCACGGGCATTTCCTCGAGCAGTACTTC.

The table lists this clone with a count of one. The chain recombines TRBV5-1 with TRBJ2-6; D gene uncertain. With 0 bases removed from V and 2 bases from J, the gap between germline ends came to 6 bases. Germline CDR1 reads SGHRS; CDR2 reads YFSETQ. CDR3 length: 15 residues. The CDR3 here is CASSLGSAGANVLTF. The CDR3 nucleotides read TGCGCCAGCAGCTTGGGATCGGCTGGGGCCAACGTCCTGACTTTC.

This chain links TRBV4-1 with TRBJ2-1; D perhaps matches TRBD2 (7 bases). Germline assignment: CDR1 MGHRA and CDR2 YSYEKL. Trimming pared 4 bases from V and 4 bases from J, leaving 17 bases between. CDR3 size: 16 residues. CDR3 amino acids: CASSLRGGGLYNEQFF. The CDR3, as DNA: TGCGCCAGCAGCCTCAGAGGGGGGGGCCTATACAATGAGCAGTTCTTC.

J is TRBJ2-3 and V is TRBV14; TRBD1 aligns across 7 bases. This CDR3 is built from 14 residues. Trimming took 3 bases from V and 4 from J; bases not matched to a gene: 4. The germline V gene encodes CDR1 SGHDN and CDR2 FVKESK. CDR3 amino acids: CASSQTTGSDTQYF. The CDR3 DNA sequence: TGTGCCAGCAGCCAGACGACAGGGTCAGATACGCAGTATTTT.

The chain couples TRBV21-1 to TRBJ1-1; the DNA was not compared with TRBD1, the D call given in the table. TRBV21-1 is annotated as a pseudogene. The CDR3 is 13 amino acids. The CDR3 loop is CASSKRQRTEAFF. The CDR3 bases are TGTGCCAGCAGCAAACGACAGCGAACTGAAGCTTTCTTT.

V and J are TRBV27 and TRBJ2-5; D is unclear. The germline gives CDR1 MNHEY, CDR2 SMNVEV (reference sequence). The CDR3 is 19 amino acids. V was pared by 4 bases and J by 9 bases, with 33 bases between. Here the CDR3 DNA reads TGTGCCAGCAGTTCGCTCGCCATTGGTTTGGGTGCGACCAGCCCGGCCCAGTACTTC. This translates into CASSSLAIGLGATSPAQYF.

The CDR3 reads CASSFSGAGEQYF. The CDR3 DNA sequence: TGTGCCAGCAGCTTTAGCGGGGCCGGCGAGCAGTACTTC. The chain recombines TRBV7-2 with TRBJ2-7; 8 nucleotides align to TRBD2. Germline CDR1 is SGHTA and CDR2 is FQGNSA. V lost 3 bases to trimming and J lost 6 bases; unmatched junction nucleotides: 4. The CDR3 consists of 13 residues. Combining the CDR3 with reference TRBV7-2 and TRBJ2-7 gives the whole variable domain GAGVSQSPSNKVTEKGKDVELRCDPISGHTALYWYRQSLGQGLEFLIYFQGNSAPDKSGLPSDRFSAERTGGSVSTLTIQRTQQEDSAVYLCASSFSGAGEQYFGPGTRLTVT.

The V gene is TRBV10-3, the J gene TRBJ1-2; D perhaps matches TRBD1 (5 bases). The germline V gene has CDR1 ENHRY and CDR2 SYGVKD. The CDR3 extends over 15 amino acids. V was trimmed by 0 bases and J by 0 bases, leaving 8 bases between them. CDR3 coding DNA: TGTGCCATCAGTGAGTCGCAGGGTACTAACTATGGCTACACCTTC. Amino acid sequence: CAISESQGTNYGYTF.

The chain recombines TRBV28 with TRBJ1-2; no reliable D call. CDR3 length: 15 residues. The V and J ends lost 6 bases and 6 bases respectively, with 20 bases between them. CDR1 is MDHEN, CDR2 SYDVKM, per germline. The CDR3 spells CASRLAVGRMDGYTF. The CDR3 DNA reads TGTGCCAGCAGGTTGGCCGTCGGCAGGATGGATGGCTACACCTTC.

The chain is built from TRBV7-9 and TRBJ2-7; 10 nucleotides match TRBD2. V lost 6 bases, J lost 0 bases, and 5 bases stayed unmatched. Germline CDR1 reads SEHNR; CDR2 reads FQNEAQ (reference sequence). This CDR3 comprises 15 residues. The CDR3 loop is CASRPTSGRSYEQYF. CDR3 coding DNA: TGTGCCAGCAGACCGACTAGCGGGCGCTCCTACGAGCAGTACTTC.

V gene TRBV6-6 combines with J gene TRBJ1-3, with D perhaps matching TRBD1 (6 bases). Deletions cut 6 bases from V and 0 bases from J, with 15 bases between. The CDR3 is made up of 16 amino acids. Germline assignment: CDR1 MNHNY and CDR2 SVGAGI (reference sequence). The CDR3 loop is CASSPDRVGSGNTIYF. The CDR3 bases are TGTGCCAGCAGCCCGGACAGAGTGGGCTCTGGAAACACCATATATTTT.